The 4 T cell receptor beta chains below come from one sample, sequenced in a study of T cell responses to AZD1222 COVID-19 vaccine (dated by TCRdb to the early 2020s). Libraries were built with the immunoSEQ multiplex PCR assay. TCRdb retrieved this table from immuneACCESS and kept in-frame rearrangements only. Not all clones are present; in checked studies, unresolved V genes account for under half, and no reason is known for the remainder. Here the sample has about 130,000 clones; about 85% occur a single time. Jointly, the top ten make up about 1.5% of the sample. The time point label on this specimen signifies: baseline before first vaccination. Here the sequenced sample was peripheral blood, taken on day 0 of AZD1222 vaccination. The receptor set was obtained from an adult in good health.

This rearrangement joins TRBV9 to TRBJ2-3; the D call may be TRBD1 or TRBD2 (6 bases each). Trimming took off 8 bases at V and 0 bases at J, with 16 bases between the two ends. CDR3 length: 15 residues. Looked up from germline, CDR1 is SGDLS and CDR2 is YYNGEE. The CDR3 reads CASGLGGKSTDTQYF. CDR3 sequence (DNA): TGTGCCAGTGGACTGGGGGGCAAGAGCACAGATACGCAGTATTTT.

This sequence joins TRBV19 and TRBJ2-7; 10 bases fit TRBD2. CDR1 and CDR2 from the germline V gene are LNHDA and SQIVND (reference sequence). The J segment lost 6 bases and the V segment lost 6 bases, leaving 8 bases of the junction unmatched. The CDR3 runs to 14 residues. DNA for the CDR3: TGTGCCAGTAGAAGCGGGGGGGCAAGGCCCGAGCAGTACTTC. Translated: CASRSGGARPEQYF.

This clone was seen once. The CDR3 here is CASSFGGIQPQHF. CDR3 sequence (DNA): TGTGCCAGCAGTTTTGGGGGTATTCAGCCCCAGCATTTT. This chain links TRBV27 with TRBJ1-5; perhaps TRBD1 as D (5 bases). Germline values: CDR1 MNHEY, CDR2 SMNVEV (reference sequence). The CDR3 loop spans 13 amino acids. Trimming stripped 3 bases from V and 6 bases from J, with 9 bases between.

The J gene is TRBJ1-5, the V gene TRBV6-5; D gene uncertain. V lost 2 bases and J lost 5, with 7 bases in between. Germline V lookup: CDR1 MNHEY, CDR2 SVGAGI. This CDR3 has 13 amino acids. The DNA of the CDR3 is TGTGCCAGCAGTTACGATCGTGATCAGCCCCAGCATTTT. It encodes CASSYDRDQPQHF.